This TCR beta chain came from a study of early T cells in non-severe SARS-CoV-2 infection. TCRdb recomputed calls from the 5' RACE reads with MiXCR, one row per CDR3 protein. This table holds 20,000 to 25,000 distinct CDR3 sequences, 4% to 5.5% found once. This clonotype occurred a few times. J lost 6 bases, V lost 5 bases, and 8 bases had no gene match. The CDR3 contains 15 residues. Germline V lookup: CDR1 SNHLY, CDR2 FYNNEI. The sequence came from an adult who was a healthcare worker with PCR-confirmed SARS-CoV-2 infection or an uninfected control (not recorded which). The chain uses TRBV2 and TRBJ2-1; TRBD2 matches at 9 bases. The specimen sequenced was whole blood. The chain's CDR3 is CASSSRGGRPNEQFF. CDR3 coding DNA: TGTGCCAGCAGTTCGCGGGGGGGCCGTCCCAATGAGCAGTTCTTC.